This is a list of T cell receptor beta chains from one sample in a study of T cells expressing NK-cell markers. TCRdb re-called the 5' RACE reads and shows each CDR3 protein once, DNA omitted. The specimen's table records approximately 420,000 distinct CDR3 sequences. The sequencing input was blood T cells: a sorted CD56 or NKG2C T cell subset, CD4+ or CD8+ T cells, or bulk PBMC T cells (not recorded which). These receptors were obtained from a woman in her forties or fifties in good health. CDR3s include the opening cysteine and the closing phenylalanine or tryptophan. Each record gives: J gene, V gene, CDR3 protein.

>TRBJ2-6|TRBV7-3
CASSPRAGGANVLTF
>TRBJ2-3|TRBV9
CASSVLPSYTDTQYF
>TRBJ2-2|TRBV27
CASSSSRTAAGTGELFF
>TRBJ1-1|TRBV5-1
CASRVGDSNTEAFF
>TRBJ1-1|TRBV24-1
CATRETGSNTEAFF
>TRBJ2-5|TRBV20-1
CSASAGLAGGETQYF
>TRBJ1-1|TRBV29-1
CSVQAGGEDTEAFF
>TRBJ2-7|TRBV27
CASTASGASVLYEQYF
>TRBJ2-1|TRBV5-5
CASSLARGLGEFF
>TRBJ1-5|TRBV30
CAWSLNERSNQPQHF
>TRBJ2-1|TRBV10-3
CAISGSPLAGIGEQFF
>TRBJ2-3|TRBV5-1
CASSPLIGTSGGSLHF
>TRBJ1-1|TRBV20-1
CSASMEGNLLNTEAFF
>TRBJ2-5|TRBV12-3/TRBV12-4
CASSFGSGMKETQYF
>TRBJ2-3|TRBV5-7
CASSLSPSGPTTDTQYF
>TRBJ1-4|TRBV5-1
CASSSNSIRNEKLFF
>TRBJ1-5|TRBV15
CATSRVPGQLFKPQHF
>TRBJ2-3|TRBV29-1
CSARGAVEDTQYF
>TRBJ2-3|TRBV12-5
CASGLPTGAATDTQYF
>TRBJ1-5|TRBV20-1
CSARRLDQPQHF
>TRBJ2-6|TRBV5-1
CASSSTGTGANVLTF
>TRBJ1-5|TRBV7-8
CASSLGLDQPQHF
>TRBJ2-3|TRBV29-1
CSVGSGIFPSTQYF
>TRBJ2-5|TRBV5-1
CASSLASGSYQETQYF
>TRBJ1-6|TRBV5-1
CASSPDRDFSPLHF
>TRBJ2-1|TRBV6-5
CATSGGAGLGNEQFF
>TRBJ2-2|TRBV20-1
CSARREGGELFF
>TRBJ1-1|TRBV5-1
CASSPTSGQGPNTEAFF
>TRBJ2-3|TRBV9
CASTQEGADPADTQYF
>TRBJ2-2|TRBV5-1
CASSARSAGTGELFF
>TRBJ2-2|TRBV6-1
CASSEAGIAGELFF
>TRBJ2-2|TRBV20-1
CSARVTSGTSGELFF
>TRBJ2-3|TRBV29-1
CSVHPLLAGVTDTQYF
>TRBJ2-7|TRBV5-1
CASSLSGLEPYEQYF
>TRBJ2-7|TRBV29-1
CSVEASRPYEQYF
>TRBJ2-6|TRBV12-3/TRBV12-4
CASSSIRGTASSGANVLTF
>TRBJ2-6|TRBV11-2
CASSLNPSTDLSGANVLTF
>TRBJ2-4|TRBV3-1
CASSQRTSGRQKNIQYF
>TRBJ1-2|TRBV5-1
CASSLEGRRGYTF
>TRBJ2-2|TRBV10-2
CASSEGTGANTGELFF
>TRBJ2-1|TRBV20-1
CSARGRRVGGSRNEQFF
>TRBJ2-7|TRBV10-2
CASSTGGSGEQYF